The rows below give T cell receptor beta chains drawn from one sample of a study of T-cell memory formation after mild COVID-19. TCRdb independently ran MiXCR on the 5' RACE reads; one entry per CDR3 protein. Among about 410,000 distinct CDR3 sequences, roughly 17% were seen once, and the ten largest hold under 25%. The sequencing sample was made of PBMCs or a T cell subset sorted from them (not recorded which). The receptors originated from a man aged 18-30 years who had mild COVID-19 (a few samples of this study predate the infection). Cell type and time point are not known. CDR3s include the opening cysteine and the closing phenylalanine or tryptophan. The D gene is left open where the match is weak. Part of the rows lack a size; the others show once, few, many or a class for expanded clones.

abundance	v_gene	j_gene	len	d_gene	CDR3nt	CDR3aa
few	TRBV21-1	TRBJ1-5	15	-	TGTGCCAGCAGCCTCAAGGGGGTGAGCAATCAGCCCCAGCATTTT	CASSLKGVSNQPQHF
few	TRBV3-1	TRBJ2-1	15	TRBD2	TGTGCCAGCAGCCAAGCGGGGACTAGCCCTAATGAGCAGTTCTTC	CASSQAGTSPNEQFF
-	TRBV6-2/TRBV6-3	TRBJ1-2	15	TRBD1	TGTGCCAGCAGTTACTCGAGGGGACAGGGTGGTGGCTACACCTTC	CASSYSRGQGGGYTF
-	TRBV4-1	TRBJ2-5	14	TRBD2	TGCGCCAGCAGCCAAGTAGCGGGCGGGGAGACCCAGTACTTC	CASSQVAGGETQYF
many	TRBV7-9	TRBJ1-4	12	-	TGTGCCAGCCGTAGGGGGTTGCGAAAACTGTTTTTT	CASRRGLRKLFF
-	TRBV6-5	TRBJ1-1	15	-	TGTGCCAGCAGTACGCGCTTCACAGGGTCCACTGAAGCTTTCTTT	CASSTRFTGSTEAFF
few	TRBV3-1	TRBJ2-1	14	-	TGTGCCAGCAGCCAAGACAGCTCCTACAATGAGCAGTTCTTC	CASSQDSSYNEQFF
few	TRBV7-9	TRBJ2-3	13	-	TGTGCCAGCAGCCCCTGGACTGAGGATACGCAGTATTTT	CASSPWTEDTQYF
-	TRBV20-1	TRBJ2-3	12	-	TGCAGTGCTAGCGGGGTGACAGATACGCAGTATTTT	CSASGVTDTQYF
-	TRBV14	TRBJ2-1	15	-	TGTGCCAGCAGCCAAGAGCGACAGGTAGTAAGGGAGCAGTTCTTC	CASSQERQVVREQFF
-	TRBV3-1	TRBJ2-5	15	-	TGTGCCAGCAGCCAAGATGGGGGGGGCGGAGAGACCCAGTACTTC	CASSQDGGGGETQYF
few	TRBV5-1	TRBJ2-1	15	TRBD2	TGCGCCAGCAGCTTAGCGATAGCGGGGGACAATGAGCAGTTCTTC	CASSLAIAGDNEQFF
few	TRBV6-6	TRBJ2-5	14	-	TGTGCCAGCAGGACACCACAGGGACGAGAGACCCAGTACTTC	CASRTPQGRETQYF
few	TRBV5-1	TRBJ2-3	20	TRBD2	TGCGCCAGCAGCCCCTTTGGCCGCGGGACTAGCGGATATATGGGGGATACGCAGTATTTT	CASSPFGRGTSGYMGDTQYF
-	TRBV4-3	TRBJ2-7	14	-	TGCGCCAGCAGCCCCTTTGGGGGGTCCTACGAGCAGTACTTC	CASSPFGGSYEQYF
-	TRBV28	TRBJ2-3	14	-	TGTGCCCTAGCCCCGGCGGGGTGGGGAGATACGCAGTATTTT	CALAPAGWGDTQYF
-	TRBV5-6	TRBJ2-1	17	TRBD2	TGTGCCAGCAGCTCGGGACTAGCGGGGGGGCCATGGAATGAGCAGTTCTTC	CASSSGLAGGPWNEQFF
few	TRBV5-1	TRBJ1-1	14	TRBD1	TGCGCCAGCAGCCCGGGACAGGGAACCGATGAAGCTTTCTTT	CASSPGQGTDEAFF
-	TRBV29-1	TRBJ2-7	12	-	TGCAGCGTTGGAGGGGGGAGCTACGAGCAGTACTTC	CSVGGGSYEQYF
-	TRBV28	TRBJ2-5	14	TRBD1	TGTGCCAGCACCCGAGGGACAGGGTACGAGACCCAGTACTTC	CASTRGTGYETQYF
few	TRBV3-1	TRBJ1-2	12	-	TGTGCCACCAGTGGGGAACAGAGGGGCTACACCTTC	CATSGEQRGYTF
-	TRBV15	TRBJ1-3	15	-	TGTGCCACCAGCAGAGACAGGGGCCCTGGAAACACCATATATTTT	CATSRDRGPGNTIYF
-	TRBV4-3	TRBJ2-3	16	TRBD1	TGCGCCAGCAGCCAATGGGACAGACTTAGCACAGATACGCAGTATTTT	CASSQWDRLSTDTQYF
-	TRBV12-3/TRBV12-4	TRBJ2-3	12	-	TGTGCCAGCAGTTCTCCAGGGACTCTGCAGTATTTT	CASSSPGTLQYF
-	TRBV5-5	TRBJ2-1	16	TRBD2	TGTGCCAGCATCCTTTCGGAAGCGGGGATATACAATGAGCAGTTCTTC	CASILSEAGIYNEQFF
-	TRBV30	TRBJ2-3	15	-	TGTGCCTGGAGTGTAGGACGATCTAGCACAGATACGCAGTATTTT	CAWSVGRSSTDTQYF
-	TRBV7-8	TRBJ2-5	18	TRBD2	TGTGCCAGCAGCTACCCCTCTAGCGGGGGGCCAGGGGAAGAGACCCAGTACTTC	CASSYPSSGGPGEETQYF
many	TRBV5-1	TRBJ2-5	16	-	TGCGCCAGCAGCTTGGGTTCTGCGGGGCGGAGGGAGACCCAGTACTTC	CASSLGSAGRRETQYF
-	TRBV4-1	TRBJ2-2	15	-	TGCGCCAGCAGCCAAGAGGTACGGGCCTCCGGGGAGCTGTTTTTT	CASSQEVRASGELFF
-	TRBV7-3	TRBJ2-1	13	TRBD2	TGTGCCAGCAGCTCTGCTAGCGGGGGGGCCGGAGTCTTC	CASSSASGGAGVF
-	TRBV4-2	TRBJ2-2	12	-	TGTGCCAGCAGCCAAGACTGGGCGGAGCTGTTTTTT	CASSQDWAELFF
-	TRBV4-3	TRBJ2-2	15	TRBD1	TGCGCCAGCAGCCAGGAGGACAGGGGGACCGGGGAGCTGTTTTTT	CASSQEDRGTGELFF
few	TRBV4-3	TRBJ1-6	16	TRBD1	TGCGCCAGCAGCCAAGAAAGGACAGGGTATAATTCACCCCTCCACTTT	CASSQERTGYNSPLHF
-	TRBV5-1	TRBJ2-7	12	-	TGCGCCAGCAGCTGGGGACCCAACGAGCAGTACTTC	CASSWGPNEQYF
few	TRBV29-1	TRBJ2-5	13	TRBD1	TGCAGCGTCGTACAGGGGGGACATTTGGCCCAGTACTTC	CSVVQGGHLAQYF
many	TRBV4-1	TRBJ1-1	15	-	TGCGCCAGCAGCCAAGTGGGAGGGTCTTACACTGAAGCTTTCTTT	CASSQVGGSYTEAFF
few	TRBV4-1	TRBJ2-7	14	TRBD2	TGCGCCAGCAGCCAAGAGAGCGGGGCTTACGAGCAGTACTTC	CASSQESGAYEQYF
many	TRBV5-5	TRBJ2-3	14	-	TGTGCCAGCAAGTGGACAGATCGTGCAGATACGCAGTATTTT	CASKWTDRADTQYF
once	TRBV19	TRBJ2-5	16	TRBD1	TGTGCCAGTAGTACAATCGGGACAGGGGAGCGAGAGACCCAGTACTTC	CASSTIGTGERETQYF
many	TRBV12-3/TRBV12-4	TRBJ1-1	13	-	TGTGCCAGCAGTCTCGTTATGAACACTGAAGCTTTCTTT	CASSLVMNTEAFF
-	TRBV6-2/TRBV6-3	TRBJ2-3	16	TRBD2	TGTGTGGGGGCTGCTAGCGGGCTGATTAGCACAGATACGCAGTATTTT	CVGAASGLISTDTQYF
many	TRBV7-2	TRBJ2-7	13	-	TGTGCCAGCAGCTTAGGGCCGTCCTACGAGCAGTACTTC	CASSLGPSYEQYF
-	TRBV3-1	TRBJ2-5	12	TRBD1	TGTGCCAGCAGTCACAGGGGTGAGACCCAGTACTTC	CASSHRGETQYF
few	TRBV7-9	TRBJ2-3	16	TRBD1	TGTGCCAGCAGCTTAGGGCACAGGGGGCTCGCAGATACGCAGTATTTT	CASSLGHRGLADTQYF
-	TRBV6-2/TRBV6-3	TRBJ2-5	14	TRBD2	TGTGCCAGCAGTTATCGGGGGGTCCGAGAGACCCAGTACTTC	CASSYRGVRETQYF
few	TRBV6-2/TRBV6-3	TRBJ1-4	16	-	TGTGCCAGCAGGACCCTTCCGGGTGCCACTAATGAAAAACTGTTTTTT	CASRTLPGATNEKLFF
-	TRBV7-8	TRBJ2-2	14	-	TGTGCCAGCAGCTTCCATGACAGGACCGGGGAGCTGTTTTTT	CASSFHDRTGELFF
-	TRBV7-8	TRBJ2-1	16	TRBD2	TGTGCCAGCAGCTTATTGCGGCGGGGGTTCTACAATGAGCAGTTCTTC	CASSLLRRGFYNEQFF
few	TRBV29-1	TRBJ2-7	13	TRBD1	TGCAGCGCCGTGGACAGGGACCCCTACGAGCAGTACTTC	CSAVDRDPYEQYF
few	TRBV20-1	TRBJ2-1	16	-	TGCAGTGCTAAAGGAGGGTCGCGCGGCTCCTACAATGAGCAGTTCTTC	CSAKGGSRGSYNEQFF
-	TRBV4-1	TRBJ1-1	16	TRBD1	TGCGCCAGCAGCCAAAAAGGGACCGGGACAGGGTCTGAAGCTTTCTTT	CASSQKGTGTGSEAFF
few	TRBV20-1	TRBJ2-5	15	TRBD2	TGCAGTGCTTCGCCCCCTGCAGCGGGGGGTGAGACCCAGTACTTC	CSASPPAAGGETQYF
-	TRBV20-1	TRBJ2-4	13	-	TGCAGTGCTAGGATAGGGGGGGAAAACATTCAGTACTTC	CSARIGGENIQYF